This TCR beta chain was found in a study of T-cell reconstitution after alpha-beta-depleted transplantation in children. As concerns this clonotype: What it binds is unknown.

TCRbeta library preparation incorporated unique molecular identifiers. TCRdb independently ran MiXCR on the PCR reads; one entry per CDR3 protein. This sample has 90,000 to 100,000 distinct CDR3 sequences, with more than 20% found just once. Overall study findings and caveats: T cells produced anew were the main source of T-cell counts and diversity one year after transplant. Alpha-beta T cells present about two months after transplant were reported to originate from several hundred expanded graft clones. Surviving recipient T cells and intrathymic progenitors accounted for some patients' high TCRbeta diversity at day 60.

With 1 base clipped from V and 4 bases from J, the junction kept 4 bases outside the gene matches. CDR1 and CDR2 from the germline V gene are LNHNV and YYDKDF (reference sequence). The CDR3 is made up of 15 amino acids. This receptor was taken from a boy younger than 10 with acute lymphoblastic leukemia, due to receive a stem cell transplant. The chain carries TRBV15 and TRBJ2-1; 7 positions match TRBD1. The specimen comprised PBMCs, sampled before TCRalphabeta/CD19-depleted stem cell transplant. The chain's CDR3 is CATSRGQGSYNEQFF. The CDR3 DNA sequence: TGTGCCACCAGCAGAGGACAGGGATCTTACAATGAGCAGTTCTTC.